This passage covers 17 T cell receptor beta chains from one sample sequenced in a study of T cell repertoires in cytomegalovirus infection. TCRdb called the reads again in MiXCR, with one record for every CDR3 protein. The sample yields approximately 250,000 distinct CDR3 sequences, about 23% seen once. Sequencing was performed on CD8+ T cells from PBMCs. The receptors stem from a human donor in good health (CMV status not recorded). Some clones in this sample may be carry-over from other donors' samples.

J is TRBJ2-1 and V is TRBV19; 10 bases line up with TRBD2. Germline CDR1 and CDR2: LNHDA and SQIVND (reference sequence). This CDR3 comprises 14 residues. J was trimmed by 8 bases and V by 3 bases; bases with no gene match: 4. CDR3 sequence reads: CASSISGRIHEQFF. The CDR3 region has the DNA TGTGCCAGTAGTATTAGCGGGAGGATCCATGAGCAGTTCTTC.

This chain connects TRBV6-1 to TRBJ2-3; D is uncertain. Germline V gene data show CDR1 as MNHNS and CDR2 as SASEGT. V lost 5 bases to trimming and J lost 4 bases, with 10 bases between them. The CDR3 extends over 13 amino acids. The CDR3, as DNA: TGTGCCAGCAGTTACAAAGACGCAGATACGCAGTATTTT. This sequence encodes CASSYKDADTQYF.

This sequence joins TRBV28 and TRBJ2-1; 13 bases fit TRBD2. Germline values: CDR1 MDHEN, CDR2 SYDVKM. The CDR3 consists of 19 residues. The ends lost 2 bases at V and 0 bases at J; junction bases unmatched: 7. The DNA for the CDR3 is TGTGCCAGCAGTTTAGGGGTTACTAGCGGGGGGGCCTCCTACAATGAGCAGTTCTTC. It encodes CASSLGVTSGGASYNEQFF.

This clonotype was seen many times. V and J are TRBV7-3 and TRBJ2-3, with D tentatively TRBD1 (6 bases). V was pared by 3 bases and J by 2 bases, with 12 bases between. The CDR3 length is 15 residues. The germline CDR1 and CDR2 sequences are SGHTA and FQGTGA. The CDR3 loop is CASSFGQTLTDTQYF. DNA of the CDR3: TGTGCCAGCAGCTTCGGACAGACCCTCACAGATACGCAGTATTTT.

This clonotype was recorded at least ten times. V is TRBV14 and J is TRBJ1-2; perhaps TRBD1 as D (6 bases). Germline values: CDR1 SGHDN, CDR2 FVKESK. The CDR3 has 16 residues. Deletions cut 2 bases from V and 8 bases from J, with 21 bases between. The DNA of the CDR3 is TGTGCCAGCAGCCAATTTTTTCCAGGGGATCCGTTGGGCTACACCTTC. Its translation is CASSQFFPGDPLGYTF.

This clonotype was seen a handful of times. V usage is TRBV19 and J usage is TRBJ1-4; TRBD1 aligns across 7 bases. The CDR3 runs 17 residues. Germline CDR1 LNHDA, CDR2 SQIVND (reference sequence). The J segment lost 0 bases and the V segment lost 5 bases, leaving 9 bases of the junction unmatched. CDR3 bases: TGTGCCAGTAGTCCGGGACAGTACATCACAACTAATGAAAAACTGTTTTTT. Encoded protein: CASSPGQYITTNEKLFF.

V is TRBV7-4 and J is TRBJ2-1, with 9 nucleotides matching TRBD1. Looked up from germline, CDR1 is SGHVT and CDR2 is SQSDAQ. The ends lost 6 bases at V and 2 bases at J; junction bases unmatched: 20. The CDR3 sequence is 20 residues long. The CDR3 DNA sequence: TGTGCCAGCAGTCGTCACAGGGGGCGGAAATCCCAGGATGCCTACAATGAGCAGTTCTTC. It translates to CASSRHRGRKSQDAYNEQFF.

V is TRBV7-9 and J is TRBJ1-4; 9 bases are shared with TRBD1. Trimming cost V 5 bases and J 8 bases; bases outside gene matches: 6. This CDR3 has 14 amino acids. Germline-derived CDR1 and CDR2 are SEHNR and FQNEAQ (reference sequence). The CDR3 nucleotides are TGTGCCAGCAGCCAAACAGGGGGCGGCGAAAAACTGTTTTTT. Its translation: CASSQTGGGEKLFF.

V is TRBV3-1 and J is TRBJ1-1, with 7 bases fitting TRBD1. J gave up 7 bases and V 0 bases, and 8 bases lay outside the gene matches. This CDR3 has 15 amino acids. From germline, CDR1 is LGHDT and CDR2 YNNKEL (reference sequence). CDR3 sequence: CASSQDLARGNEAFF. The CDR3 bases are TGTGCCAGCAGCCAAGATCTGGCCAGGGGGAATGAAGCTTTCTTT.

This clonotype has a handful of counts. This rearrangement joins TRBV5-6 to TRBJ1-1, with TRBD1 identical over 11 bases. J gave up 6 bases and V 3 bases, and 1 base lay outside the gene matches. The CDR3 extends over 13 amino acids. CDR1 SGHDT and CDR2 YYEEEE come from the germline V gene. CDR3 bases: TGTGCCAGCAGCTGGACAGGGGGCCCTGAAGCTTTCTTT. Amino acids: CASSWTGGPEAFF.

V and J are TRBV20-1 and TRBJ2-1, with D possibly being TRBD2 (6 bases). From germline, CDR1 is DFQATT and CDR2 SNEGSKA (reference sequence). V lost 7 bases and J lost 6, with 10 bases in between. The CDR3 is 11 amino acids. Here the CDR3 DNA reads TGCAGTGGGACGGGAGTCAATGAGCAGTTCTTC. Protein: CSGTGVNEQFF.

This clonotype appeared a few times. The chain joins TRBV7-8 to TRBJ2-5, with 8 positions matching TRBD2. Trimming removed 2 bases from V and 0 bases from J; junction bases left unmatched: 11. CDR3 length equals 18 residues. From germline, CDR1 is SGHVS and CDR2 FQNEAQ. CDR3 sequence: CASSLRAMTRGDQETQYF. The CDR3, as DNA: TGTGCCAGCAGCTTAAGGGCGATGACGCGGGGGGACCAAGAGACCCAGTACTTC.

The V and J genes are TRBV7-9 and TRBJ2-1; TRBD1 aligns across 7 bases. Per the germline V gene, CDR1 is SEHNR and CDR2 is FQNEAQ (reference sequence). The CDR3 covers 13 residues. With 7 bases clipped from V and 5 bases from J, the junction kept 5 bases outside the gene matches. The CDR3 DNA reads TGTGCCAGCACGGGACAGCGGAACAATGAGCAGTTCTTC. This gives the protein CASTGQRNNEQFF. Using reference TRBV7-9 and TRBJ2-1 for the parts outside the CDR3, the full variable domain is DTGVSQNPRHKITKRGQNVTFRCDPISEHNRLYWYRQTLGQGPEFLTYFQNEAQLEKSRLLSDRFSAERPKGSFSTLEIQRTEQGDSAMYLCASTGQRNNEQFFGPGTRLTVL.

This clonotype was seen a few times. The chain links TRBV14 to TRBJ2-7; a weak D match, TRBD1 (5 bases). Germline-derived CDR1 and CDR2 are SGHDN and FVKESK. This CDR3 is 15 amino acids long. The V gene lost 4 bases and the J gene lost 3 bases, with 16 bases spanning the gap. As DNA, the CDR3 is TGTGCCAGCAGCCTTATCCCCCAGACAGTCTACGAGCAGTACTTC. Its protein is CASSLIPQTVYEQYF.

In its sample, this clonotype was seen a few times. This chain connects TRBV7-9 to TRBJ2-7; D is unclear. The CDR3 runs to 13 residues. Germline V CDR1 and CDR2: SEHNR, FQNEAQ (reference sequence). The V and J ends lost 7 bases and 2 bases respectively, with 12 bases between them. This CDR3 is CASTPQAAYEQYF. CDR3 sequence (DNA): TGTGCCAGCACACCCCAGGCGGCCTACGAGCAGTACTTC.

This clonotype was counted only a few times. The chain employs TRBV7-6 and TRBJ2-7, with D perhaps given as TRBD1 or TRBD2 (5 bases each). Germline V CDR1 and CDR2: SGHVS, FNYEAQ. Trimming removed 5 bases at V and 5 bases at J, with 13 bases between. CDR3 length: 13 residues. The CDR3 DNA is TGTGCCAGCAGCCGCCAGGGAGTTGACGAGCAGTACTTC. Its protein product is CASSRQGVDEQYF.

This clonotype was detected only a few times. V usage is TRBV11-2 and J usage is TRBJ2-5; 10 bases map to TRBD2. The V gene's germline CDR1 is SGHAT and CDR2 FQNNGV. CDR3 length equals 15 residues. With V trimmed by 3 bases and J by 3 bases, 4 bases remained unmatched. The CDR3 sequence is CASSLGLASEETQYF. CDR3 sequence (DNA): TGTGCCAGCAGCTTGGGACTAGCGTCGGAAGAGACCCAGTACTTC. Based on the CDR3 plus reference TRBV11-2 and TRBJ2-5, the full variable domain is EAGVAQSPRYKIIEKRQSVAFWCNPISGHATLYWYQQILGQGPKLLIQFQNNGVVDDSQLPKDRFSAERLKGVDSTLKIQPAKLEDSAVYLCASSLGLASEETQYFGPGTRLLVL.